A selection of T cell receptor beta chains follows, all from one sample in a study of CXCR3-negative and CXCR3-positive naive CD8 T cells. From the 5' RACE reads, TCRdb lists one entry per CDR3 protein and no DNA. The sample holds 140,000 to 150,000 distinct CDR3 sequences. Sequencing input: naive CXCR3+ CD8+ T cells from blood. The receptors shown here come from a human donor in good health. Some clones in this sample may be carry-over from other donors' samples. Each CDR3 is given with its conserved first and last residue.

>TRBJ2-3|TRBV6-4
CASSVGSTDTQYF
>TRBJ2-1|TRBV30
CAWSGSSYNEQFF
>TRBJ2-1|TRBV4-2
CASSPGGGLAGFEQFF
>TRBJ1-2|TRBV5-1
CASSLAAAQGALYGYTF
>TRBJ2-7|TRBV7-2
CASSLREGLRYEQYF
>TRBJ1-5|TRBV25-1
CATDPGGNQPQHF
>TRBJ2-1|TRBV28
CASSFYIGSYNEQFF
>TRBJ2-1|TRBV5-5
CASSPRRTEQFF
>TRBJ1-5|TRBV14
CASSPKKPGGYNQPQHF
>TRBJ2-3|TRBV15
CATSREIAGETGDTQYF
>TRBJ2-7|TRBV5-8
CASSLVGASTEQYF
>TRBJ1-5|TRBV4-3
CASSRTGGLNQPQHF
>TRBJ2-2|TRBV4-3
CASSHSSSFTGELIF
>TRBJ2-1|TRBV28
CASGTGGNQQFF
>TRBJ1-4|TRBV11-2
CASSFGRVEKLFF
>TRBJ1-2|TRBV6-5
CASSYSAGGGYTF
>TRBJ2-1|TRBV4-1
CASSHYASGGYNEQFF